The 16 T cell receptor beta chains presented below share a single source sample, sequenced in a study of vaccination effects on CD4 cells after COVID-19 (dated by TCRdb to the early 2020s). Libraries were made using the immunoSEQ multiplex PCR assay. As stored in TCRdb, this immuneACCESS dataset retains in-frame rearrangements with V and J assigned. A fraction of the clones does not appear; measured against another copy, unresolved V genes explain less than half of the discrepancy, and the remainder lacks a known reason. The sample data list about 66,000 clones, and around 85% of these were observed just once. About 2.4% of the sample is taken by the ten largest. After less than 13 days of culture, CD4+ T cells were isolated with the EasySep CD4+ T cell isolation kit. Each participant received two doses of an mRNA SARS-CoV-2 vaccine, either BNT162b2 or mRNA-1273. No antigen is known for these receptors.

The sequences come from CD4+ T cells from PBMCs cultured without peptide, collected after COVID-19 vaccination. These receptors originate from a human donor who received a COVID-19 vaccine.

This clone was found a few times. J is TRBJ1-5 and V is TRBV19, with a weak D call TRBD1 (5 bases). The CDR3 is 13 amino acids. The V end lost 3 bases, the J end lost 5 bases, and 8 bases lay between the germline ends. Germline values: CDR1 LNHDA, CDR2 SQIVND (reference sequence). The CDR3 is CASSMGRDQPQHF. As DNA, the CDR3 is TGTGCCAGTAGTATGGGACGAGATCAGCCCCAGCATTTT.

In DNA, the CDR3 is TGTGCCAGCAGCCGGCAGACTAGCGGGGGCCACAATGAGCAGTTCTTC. Its protein is CASSRQTSGGHNEQFF. The chain carries TRBV7-2 and TRBJ2-1; 12 nucleotides match TRBD2. CDR3 size: 16 residues. V dropped 5 bases and J dropped 5; count of bases not matched to a gene: 7. CDR1 is SGHTA, CDR2 FQGNSA, per germline.

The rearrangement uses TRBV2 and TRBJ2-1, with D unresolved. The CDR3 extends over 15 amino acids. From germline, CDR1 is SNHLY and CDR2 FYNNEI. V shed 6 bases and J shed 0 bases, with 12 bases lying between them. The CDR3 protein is CASRPQSGSYNEQFF. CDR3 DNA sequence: TGTGCCAGCAGACCCCAATCTGGCTCCTACAATGAGCAGTTCTTC.

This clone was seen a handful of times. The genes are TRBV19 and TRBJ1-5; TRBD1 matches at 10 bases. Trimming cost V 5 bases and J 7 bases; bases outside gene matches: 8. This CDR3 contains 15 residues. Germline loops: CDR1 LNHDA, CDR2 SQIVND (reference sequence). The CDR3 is CASSPGQGGWQPQHF. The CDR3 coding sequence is TGTGCCAGTAGTCCCGGACAGGGGGGCTGGCAGCCCCAGCATTTT.

In nucleotides, the CDR3 is TGTGCCAGTAGTAAGGGCCGAACCTCGACTGGACGAGCCAAAAACATTCAGTACTTC. Translating gives CASSKGRTSTGRAKNIQYF. V and J are TRBV19 and TRBJ2-4; D is unresolved. Trimming cost V 4 bases and J 0 bases, with 22 bases left between them. Germline CDR1 is LNHDA and CDR2 is SQIVND (reference sequence). This CDR3 is built from 19 residues.

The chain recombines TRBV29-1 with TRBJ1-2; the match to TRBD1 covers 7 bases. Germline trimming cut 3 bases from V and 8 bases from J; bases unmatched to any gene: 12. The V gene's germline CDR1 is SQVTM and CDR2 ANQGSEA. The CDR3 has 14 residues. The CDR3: CSVELRLTGQGYTF. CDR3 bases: TGCAGCGTTGAGTTGAGATTGACAGGGCAAGGCTACACCTTC.

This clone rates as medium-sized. CDR3 in amino acids: CASSQSPGQGAGGYTF. The CDR3, as DNA: TGCGCCAGCAGCCAATCTCCCGGACAGGGGGCGGGTGGCTACACCTTC. J is TRBJ1-2 and V is TRBV4-3, with 11 bases matching TRBD1. Germline V gene data show CDR1 as LGHNA and CDR2 as YSLEER. This CDR3 comprises 16 residues. V shed 2 bases and J 7 bases; nucleotides not matched to a gene: 9.

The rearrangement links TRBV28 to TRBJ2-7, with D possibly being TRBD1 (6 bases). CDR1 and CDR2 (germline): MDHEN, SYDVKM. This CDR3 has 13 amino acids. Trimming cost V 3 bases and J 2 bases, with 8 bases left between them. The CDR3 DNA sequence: TGTGCCAGCAGTTTGCGACAGGCCTACGAGCAGTACGTC. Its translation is CASSLRQAYEQYV.

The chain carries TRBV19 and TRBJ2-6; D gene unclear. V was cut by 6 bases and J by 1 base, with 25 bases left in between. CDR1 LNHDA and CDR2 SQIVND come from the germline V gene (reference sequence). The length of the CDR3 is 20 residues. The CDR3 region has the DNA TGTGCCAGTAGATCGGACGCAGGTTCCCCAACCCCTTCTGGGGCCAACGTCCTGACTTTC. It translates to CASRSDAGSPTPSGANVLTF.

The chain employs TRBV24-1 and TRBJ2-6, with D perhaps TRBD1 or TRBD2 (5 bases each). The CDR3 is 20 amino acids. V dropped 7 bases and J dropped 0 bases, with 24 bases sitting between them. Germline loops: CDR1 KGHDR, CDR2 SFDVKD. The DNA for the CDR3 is TGTGCCACCAGCCCTCTTACCGGTCGTCCAGGGAGCTCTGGGGCCAACGTCCTGACTTTC. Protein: CATSPLTGRPGSSGANVLTF.

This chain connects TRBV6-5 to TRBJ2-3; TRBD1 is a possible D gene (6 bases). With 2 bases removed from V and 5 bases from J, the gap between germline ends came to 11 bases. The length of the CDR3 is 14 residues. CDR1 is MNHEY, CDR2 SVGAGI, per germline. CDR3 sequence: CASSYSLRGDTQYF. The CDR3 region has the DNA TGTGCCAGCAGTTACAGCCTCAGGGGAGATACGCAGTATTTT.

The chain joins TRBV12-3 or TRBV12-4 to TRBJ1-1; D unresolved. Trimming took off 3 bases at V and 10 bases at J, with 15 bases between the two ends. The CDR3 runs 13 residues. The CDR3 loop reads CASSFSDSVRAFF. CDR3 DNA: TGTGCCAGCAGTTTTTCAGATTCCGTGCGAGCTTTCTTT.

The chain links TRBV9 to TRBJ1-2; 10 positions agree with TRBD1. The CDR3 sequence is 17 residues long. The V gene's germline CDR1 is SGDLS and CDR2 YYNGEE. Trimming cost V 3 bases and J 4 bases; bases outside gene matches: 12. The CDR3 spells CASSEPRGQGIGYGYTF. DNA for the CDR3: TGTGCCAGCAGCGAACCCAGGGGACAGGGGATCGGCTATGGCTACACCTTC.

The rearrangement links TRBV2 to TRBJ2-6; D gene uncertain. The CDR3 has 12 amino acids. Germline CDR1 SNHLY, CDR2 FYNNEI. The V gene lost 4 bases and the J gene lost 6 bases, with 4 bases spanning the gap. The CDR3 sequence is CASSGQANVLTF. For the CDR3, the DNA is TGTGCCAGCAGTGGGCAGGCCAACGTCCTGACTTTC.

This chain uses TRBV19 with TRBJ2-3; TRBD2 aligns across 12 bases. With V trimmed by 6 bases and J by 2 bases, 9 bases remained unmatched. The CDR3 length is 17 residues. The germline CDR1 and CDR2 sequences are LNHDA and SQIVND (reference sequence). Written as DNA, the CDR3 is TGTGCCAGTAGCCGCGGACTAGCGGGGAGTACCACAGATACGCAGTATTTT. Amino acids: CASSRGLAGSTTDTQYF.

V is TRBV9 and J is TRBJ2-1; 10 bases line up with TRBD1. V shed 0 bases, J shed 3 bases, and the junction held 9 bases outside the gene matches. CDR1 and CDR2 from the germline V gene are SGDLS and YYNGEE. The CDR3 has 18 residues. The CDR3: CASSVGDVRDRGYNEQFF. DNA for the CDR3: TGTGCCAGCAGCGTAGGTGATGTGAGGGACAGGGGCTACAATGAGCAGTTCTTC.